A selection of T cell receptor beta chains follows, all from one sample in a study of blood T cell repertoires in COVID-19. Libraries were prepared by immunoSEQ multiplex PCR; TCRdb keeps only in-frame clonotypes and omits some of them. The table has about 290,000 clones, around four fifths seen once; the top ten hold over 3.5%. Material: peripheral blood. The receptors shown here come from a woman in her forties or fifties with active or convalescent COVID-19. Both conserved end residues are part of each CDR3. D genes are given only for firm matches. The listing skips clone size in some rows; elsewhere it reads once, few, many or a size class.

cdr3_nt cdr3_aa clone_size v_call d_call j_call
TGTGCCACCAGCAGAGGTATCGGGGGAGACACTGAAGCTTTCTTT CATSRGIGGDTEAFF few TRBV15 . TRBJ1-1
TGTGCCAGCAACCTTCGCGGGGTAGGAAACACCATATATTTT CASNLRGVGNTIYF . TRBV28 . TRBJ1-3
TGTGCCAGCGTTAGGGGAGGTGGGCTATACAATGAGCAGTTCTTC CASVRGGGLYNEQFF few TRBV2 . TRBJ2-1
TGCAGCACTTGCATAACTACACCCCTAGCAGATACGCAGTATTTT CSTCITTPLADTQYF . TRBV29-1 . TRBJ2-3
TGTGCCAGTAGTATAGCTGCACCACAGGGGACTAACTATGGCTACACCTTC CASSIAAPQGTNYGYTF . TRBV19 TRBD1 TRBJ1-2
TGTGCCAGCAGCTTAGGCGGGGTGAATGGAAACACCATATATTTT CASSLGGVNGNTIYF . TRBV7-9 . TRBJ1-3
TGTGCCAGTAGTCCGCACACTAGCGGGAGGGCCAATGAGCAGTTCTTC CASSPHTSGRANEQFF . TRBV19 TRBD2 TRBJ2-1
TGTGCCAGCAGTGACCTCGTGAGAGGGCCCCGGAAGGACTTT CASSDLVRGPRKDF . TRBV6-1 . TRBJ1-3
TGTGCCAGCAGCTTACTAGCGGTTAGAAGCACAGATACGCAGTATTTT CASSLLAVRSTDTQYF . TRBV5-8 TRBD2 TRBJ2-3
TGTGCCAGCAGCGCCGGGATAGGAATAGGGCGGACTGAAGCTTTCTTT CASSAGIGIGRTEAFF once TRBV28 . TRBJ1-1
TGTGCCAGCAGTCCCATTAGAAGCTCCTACAATGAGCAGTTCTTC CASSPIRSSYNEQFF . TRBV7-8 . TRBJ2-1
TGTGCCAGCAGTGTGGTAGTGCTCTCCTACAATGAGCAGTTCTTC CASSVVVLSYNEQFF . TRBV2 . TRBJ2-1
TGTGCCAGCAGGCAAGGGGGAAGGGGAGAGACCCAGTACTTC CASRQGGRGETQYF . TRBV21-1 . TRBJ2-5
TGTGCCATCAGTCCGGGGGGTAGTTACACCGGGGAGCTGTTTTTT CAISPGGSYTGELFF . TRBV10-3 TRBD2 TRBJ2-2
TGTGCCAGCGGACCGGACACGGACGAGCAGTACTTC CASGPDTDEQYF few TRBV10-3 . TRBJ2-7
TGTGCCAGCAGCTTAGCGGGCGGCTACACCTTC CASSLAGGYTF once TRBV7-9 . TRBJ1-2
TGTGCCAGCAGCCCTCGGCCGGACTCCGAGCAGTTCTTC CASSPRPDSEQFF few TRBV4-2 . TRBJ2-1
TGCGCCAGCAGCCAAGATCGGGGAAGGTATCGAACGAACACTGAAGCTTTCTTT CASSQDRGRYRTNTEAFF . TRBV4-1 . TRBJ1-1
TGTGCCAGCAGCGTAGGCCAGGGATGGGCCTACGAGCAGTACTTC CASSVGQGWAYEQYF once TRBV9 . TRBJ2-7
TGCGCCAGCAGATTCAGGGGGGACACTGAAGCTTTCTTT CASRFRGDTEAFF . TRBV5-1 TRBD1 TRBJ1-1
TGCAGTGCTAGTTCGCTAGCGGGAGGGTTCTCCTACAATGAGCAGTTCTTC CSASSLAGGFSYNEQFF once TRBV20-1 TRBD2 TRBJ2-1
TGCGCCAGCAGCATAACCGGGACTAGAGTCGAGCAGTACTTC CASSITGTRVEQYF . TRBV5-1 TRBD2 TRBJ2-7
TGTGCCAGTAGTGCGACAGTAACTAATGAAAAACTGTTTTTT CASSATVTNEKLFF . TRBV19 . TRBJ1-4
TGCGCCAGCAGCTCGTCAGGGGGCTCCTCCTACGAGCAGTACTTC CASSSSGGSSYEQYF once TRBV5-1 TRBD1 TRBJ2-7
TGTGCCAGCAGCCCTGACAGGGCCTATGGCTACACCTTC CASSPDRAYGYTF few TRBV12-3/TRBV12-4 TRBD1 TRBJ1-2
TGCGCCAGCAGCTTGGGTACACACTATGGCTACACCTTC CASSLGTHYGYTF . TRBV5-1 . TRBJ1-2
TGTGCCAGCAGTTCGGGACAAACTGAAGCTTTCTTT CASSSGQTEAFF . TRBV6-5 . TRBJ1-1
TGTGCCAGTAGTCCTCAGGGGGTTAGGAATCAGCCCCAGCATTTT CASSPQGVRNQPQHF once TRBV19 TRBD1 TRBJ1-5
TGCGCCAGCAGCTCGACTAGCGGGGTAAATGAGCAGTTCTTC CASSSTSGVNEQFF . TRBV5-1 TRBD2 TRBJ2-1
TGTGCCAGCTCACAGGGGGCAGCTAATGAAAAACTGTTTTTT CASSQGAANEKLFF . TRBV18 TRBD1 TRBJ1-4
TGCGCCAGCAGTGAGTCGCTGGAGTCACCCCTCCACTTT CASSESLESPLHF . TRBV10-1 . TRBJ1-6
TGTGCCAGCAGTGAAAGTACAGTCTCCTATGGCTACACCTTC CASSESTVSYGYTF . TRBV6-1 . TRBJ1-2
TGTGCCAGTAGATTAGCGGAAACCTACAATGAGCAGTTCTTC CASRLAETYNEQFF . TRBV19 . TRBJ2-1
TGTGCCAGCAGCCTTCGACTCGGCGGGGAGCTGTTTTTT CASSLRLGGELFF . TRBV3-1/TRBV3-2 . TRBJ2-2
TGCAGCGTTGAAGGGGACAGGGGATCAGTGAACACTGAAGCTTTCTTT CSVEGDRGSVNTEAFF . TRBV29-1 TRBD1 TRBJ1-1
TGTGCCAGCAGCTTGGGAGGTGGCGGGAGGGCCGACAATGAGCAGTTCTTC CASSLGGGGRADNEQFF . TRBV5-4 TRBD2 TRBJ2-1
TGTGCCAGCATCGACCCCGGCGGCGGAGCCTCCTACGAGCAGTACTTC CASIDPGGGASYEQYF once TRBV7-8 . TRBJ2-7
TGTGCCAGCAGTCGGGACAGAAGCTACTATGGCTACACCTTC CASSRDRSYYGYTF . TRBV5-6 TRBD1 TRBJ1-2
TGTGCCAGCAGTTTACGACTTACGGACGAGCAGTACTTC CASSLRLTDEQYF . TRBV12-3/TRBV12-4 . TRBJ2-7
TGTGCCAGCAGTGATTCCGCCGGGACAGGCGGCGGCTACACCTTC CASSDSAGTGGGYTF . TRBV2 TRBD1 TRBJ1-2
TGTGCCAGCAGTTTTCGGGGGGGGAATCAGCCCCAGCATTTT CASSFRGGNQPQHF . TRBV28 . TRBJ1-5